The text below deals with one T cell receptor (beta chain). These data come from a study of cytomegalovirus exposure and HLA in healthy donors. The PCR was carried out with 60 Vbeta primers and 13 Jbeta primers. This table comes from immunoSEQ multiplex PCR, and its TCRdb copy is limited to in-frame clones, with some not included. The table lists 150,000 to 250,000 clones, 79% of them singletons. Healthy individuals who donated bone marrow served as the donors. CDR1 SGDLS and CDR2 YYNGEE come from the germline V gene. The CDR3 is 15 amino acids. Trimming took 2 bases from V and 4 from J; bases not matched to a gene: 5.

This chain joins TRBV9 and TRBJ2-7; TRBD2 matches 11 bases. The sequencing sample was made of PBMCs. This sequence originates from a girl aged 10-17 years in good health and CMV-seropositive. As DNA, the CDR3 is TGTGCCAGCAGCGTTTCTAGCGGGGGGAGGTACGAGCAGTACTTC. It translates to CASSVSSGGRYEQYF.